This T cell receptor beta chain emerged from a study of blood T cell repertoires in COVID-19 (TCRdb year 2020). Regarding the research as a whole: Samples from collaborators originated in the United States, Italy and Spain and spanned both the acute and convalescent phases of COVID-19. The prospective study material was composed of cDNA or gDNA derived from T cells, B-cell-depleted T cells, or PBMCs. Subjects who had been exposed to COVID-19, were actively infected with it, or had recovered from it provided the deeply sampled blood TCRbeta repertoires that made up the dataset. The repertoires were released in a freely available public database intended as a resource for research on the immune response to SARS-CoV-2. The samples were drawn from the first 160 participants of the ongoing ImmuneRACE study and from over 950 subjects provided by 6 global collaborators. A de-identified subject ID, COVID-19 status, age in years and sex were almost always included in the sample metadata. HLA class I and class II types, where available, came from metadata supplied by the sample provider rather than from assay-based typing.

In the prospective study, participants were roughly 18 to 100 years old, resided in about two dozen geographic areas of the United States, and were enrolled through a virtual design. In the prospective study, participants were assigned to cohorts based on the clinical history participants reported in a screening survey and a study questionnaire. Recovered participants in ImmuneRACE Cohort 3 were defined by two consecutive negative NP/OP PCR tests, clearance by a healthcare professional, or resolution of symptoms. In the prospective study, mobile phlebotomists collected whole blood, serum and a nasopharyngeal or oropharyngeal swab from each participant. Additional blood draws and questionnaires over an approximately 2-month period could optionally be provided by prospective study participants. Before DNA extraction, prospective study blood samples were shipped either frozen or at room temperature.

Broad study findings and their caveats: Clinical and demographic metadata were provided uncurated, with the amount varying by source and participant.

CDR1 MNHEY and CDR2 SMNVEV are derived from the germline V gene (reference sequence). Reading from cysteine to phenylalanine, the CDR3 counts 16 amino acids. Only the CDR3 part of the read is kept: 48 bases, read in frame from the first base. V is pruned by 6 bases and J by 7 bases, leaving 16 bases of the junction without a gene match. About this clone: No cognate antigen has been identified for it. Base qualities are not at hand, and no much larger clone is one base apart.

TCRbeta CDR3 regions were amplified from genomic DNA by means of the immunoSEQ Assay, a bias-controlled multiplex PCR. On the authors' methods: The number of nucleated cells in each sample was estimated from the amplification of reference gene primers within the assay. Sequence reads were collapsed and filtered to measure the absolute abundance of every unique TCRbeta CDR3 rearrangement. For each sample, productive Simpson clonality was calculated by taking the square root of Simpson's diversity index across productive rearrangements. TCRdb obtained this table from immuneACCESS and retained in-frame rearrangements with V and J assigned. These tables miss some clones; where compared with another copy, unresolved V genes account for less than half of the shortfall, and the remainder is unexplained. That table furnishes V, J and clone size, whereas the DNA furnished D and trimming. In this sample the table shows 150,000 or so clones, about 80% of which occur a single time. 9.5% to 15% of the sample comes from the top ten.

Specimen: PBMCs or T cells enriched from blood (not recorded which). The rearrangement combines TRBV27 with TRBJ2-5; the central 8 bases match TRBD1. This clonotype originated in a man in his forties or fifties who had recovered from COVID-19. CDR3 reads: CASSTSRTGLLGTQYF. The DNA is as follows: TGTGCCAGCAGCACGTCCCGGACAGGGTTATTGGGGACCCAGTACTTC.